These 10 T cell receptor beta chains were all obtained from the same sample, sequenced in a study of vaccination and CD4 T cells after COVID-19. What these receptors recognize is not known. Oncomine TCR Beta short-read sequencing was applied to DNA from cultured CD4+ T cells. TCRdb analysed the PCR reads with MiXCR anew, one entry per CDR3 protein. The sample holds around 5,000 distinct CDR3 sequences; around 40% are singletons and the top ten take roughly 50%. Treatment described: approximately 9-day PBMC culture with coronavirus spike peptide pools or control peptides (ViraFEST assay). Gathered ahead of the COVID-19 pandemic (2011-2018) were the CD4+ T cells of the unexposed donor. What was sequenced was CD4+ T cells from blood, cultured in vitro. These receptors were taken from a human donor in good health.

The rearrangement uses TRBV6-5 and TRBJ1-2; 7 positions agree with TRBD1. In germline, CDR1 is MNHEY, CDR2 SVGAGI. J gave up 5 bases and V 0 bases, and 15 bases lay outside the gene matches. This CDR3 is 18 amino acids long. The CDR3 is CASSYSNLVAGGDYGYTF. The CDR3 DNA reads TGTGCCAGCAGTTACTCGAACCTGGTTGCAGGGGGTGATTATGGCTACACCTTC.

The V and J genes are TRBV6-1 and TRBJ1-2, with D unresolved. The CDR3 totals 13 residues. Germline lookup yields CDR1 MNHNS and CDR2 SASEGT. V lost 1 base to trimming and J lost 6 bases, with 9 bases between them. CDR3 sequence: CASSEGGSHGYTF. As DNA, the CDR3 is TGTGCCAGCAGTGAAGGAGGGTCCCATGGCTACACCTTC.

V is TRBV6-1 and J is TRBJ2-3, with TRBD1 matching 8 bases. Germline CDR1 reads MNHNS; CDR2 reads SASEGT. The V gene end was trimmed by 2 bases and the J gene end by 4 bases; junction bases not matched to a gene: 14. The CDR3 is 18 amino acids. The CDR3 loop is CASSETHMTGVLADTQYF. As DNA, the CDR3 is TGTGCCAGCAGTGAAACCCACATGACAGGGGTGTTAGCAGATACGCAGTATTTT.

This CDR3 is CAISDFPGQGYGYTF. In DNA form, the CDR3 reads TGTGCCATCAGTGACTTCCCCGGACAGGGCTATGGCTACACCTTC. The chain carries TRBV10-3 and TRBJ1-2; 8 nucleotides agree with TRBD1. Losses at the gene ends were 3 bases for V and 4 bases for J; bases not matched to a gene: 7. The CDR3 runs to 15 residues. Germline CDR1 and CDR2: ENHRY and SYGVKD.

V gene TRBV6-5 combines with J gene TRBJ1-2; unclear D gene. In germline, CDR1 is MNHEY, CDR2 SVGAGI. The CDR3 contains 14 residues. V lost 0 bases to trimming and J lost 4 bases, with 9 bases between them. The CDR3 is CASSYSAGFYGYTF. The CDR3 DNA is TGTGCCAGCAGTTACTCCGCAGGATTCTATGGCTACACCTTC.

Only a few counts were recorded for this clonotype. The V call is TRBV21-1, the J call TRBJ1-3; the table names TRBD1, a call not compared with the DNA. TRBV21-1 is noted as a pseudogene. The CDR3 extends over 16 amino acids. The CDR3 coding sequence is TGTGCCAGCAGTGAAGGGGTCAGGAGCTCTGGAAACACCATATATTTT. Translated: CASSEGVRSSGNTIYF.

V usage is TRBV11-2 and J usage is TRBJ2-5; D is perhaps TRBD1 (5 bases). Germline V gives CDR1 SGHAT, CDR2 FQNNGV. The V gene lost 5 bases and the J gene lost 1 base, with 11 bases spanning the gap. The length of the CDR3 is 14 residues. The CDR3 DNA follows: TGTGCCAGCAGCCGCCCGACAGTCCAAGAGACCCAGTACTTC. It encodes CASSRPTVQETQYF.

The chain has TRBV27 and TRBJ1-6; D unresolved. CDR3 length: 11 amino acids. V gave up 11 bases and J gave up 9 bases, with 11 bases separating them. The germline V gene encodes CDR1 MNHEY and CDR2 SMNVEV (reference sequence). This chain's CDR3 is CAVGWGSPLHF. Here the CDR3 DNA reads TGTGCCGTGGGATGGGGTTCACCCCTCCACTTT.

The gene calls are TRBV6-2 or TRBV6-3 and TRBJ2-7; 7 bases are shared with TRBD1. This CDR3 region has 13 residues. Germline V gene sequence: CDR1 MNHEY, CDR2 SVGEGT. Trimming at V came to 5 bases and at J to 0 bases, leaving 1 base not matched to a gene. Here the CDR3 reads CASSRTGSYEQYF. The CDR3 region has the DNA TGTGCCAGCAGTCGGACAGGCTCCTACGAGCAGTACTTC.

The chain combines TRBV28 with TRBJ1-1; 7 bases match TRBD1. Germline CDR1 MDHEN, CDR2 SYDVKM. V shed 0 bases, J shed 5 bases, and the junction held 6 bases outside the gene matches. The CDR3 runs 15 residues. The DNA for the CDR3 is TGTGCCAGCAGTTTATGGGGACAGCGGAATACTGAAGCTTTCTTT. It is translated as CASSLWGQRNTEAFF.